Shown below are 3 T cell receptor beta chains from a single sample sequenced in a study of blood T cells in healthy people across ages. The authors ran a second PCR of about 6 to 11 cycles using a sample-barcoded 5' primer and a J-beta primer mix. TCRdb re-called the 5' RACE reads with MiXCR, one entry per CDR3 protein. The repertoire holds about 1.8 million distinct CDR3 sequences, with roughly 50% as singletons. The sequenced sample consisted of blood. The source is a woman in her thirties or forties in good health.

This chain joins TRBV20-1 and TRBJ1-2; D ambiguous. The CDR3 loop spans 10 amino acids. Germline CDR1 is DFQATT and CDR2 is SNEGSKA (reference sequence). V was pared by 3 bases and J by 6 bases, with 5 bases between. In nucleotides, the CDR3 is TGCAGTGCTAGGCTGAATGGCTACACCTTC. Its translation: CSARLNGYTF.

The J gene is TRBJ2-3, the V gene TRBV24-1, with a possible D match to TRBD2 (6 bases). V shed 3 bases and J shed 0 bases, with 12 bases lying between them. Germline V gene data show CDR1 as KGHDR and CDR2 as SFDVKD. This CDR3 has 16 amino acids. Here the CDR3 DNA reads TGTGCCACCAGTGATACTCTAGCGCCTAGCACAGATACGCAGTATTTT. This gives the protein CATSDTLAPSTDTQYF.

This sequence joins TRBV6-2 or TRBV6-3 and TRBJ1-1, with D possibly being TRBD1 (5 bases). This CDR3 is built from 17 residues. V lost 4 bases and J 0 bases, leaving 18 bases between the germline ends. Germline assignment: CDR1 MNHEY and CDR2 SVGEGT. CDR3: CASSSVMTGRLNTEAFF. The CDR3, as DNA: TGTGCCAGCAGTTCCGTGATGACGGGACGATTGAACACTGAAGCTTTCTTT.